Following are 17 T cell receptor beta chains from one sample sequenced in a study of blood T cell repertoires in COVID-19. Produced via immunoSEQ multiplex PCR; TCRdb's table is partial and in-frame only. The sample contains around 150,000 clones, about 81% of which appear only once. Sequencing was performed on peripheral blood. The origin of the receptors is a human donor in a cohort sampled during active COVID-19.

This chain connects TRBV6-4 to TRBJ2-7; 9 bases fit TRBD2. The CDR3 has 16 residues. Germline loops: CDR1 MRHNA, CDR2 SNTAGT. The V gene end was trimmed by 6 bases and the J gene end by 0 bases; junction bases not matched to a gene: 9. CDR3 coding DNA: TGTGCCAGCAGGCCGGGACTAGCTTGCCTCTCCTACGAGCAGTACTTC. Translating gives CASRPGLACLSYEQYF.

The J gene is TRBJ2-5, the V gene TRBV11-2; TRBD2 is a possible D gene (6 bases). The germline gives CDR1 SGHAT, CDR2 FQNNGV. This CDR3 is built from 14 residues. Trimming removed 1 base at V and 10 bases at J, with 16 bases between. CDR3 nucleotides: TGTGCCAGCAGCTTAGCCCCGGGGAGGACGGTCCAGTACTTC. Amino acids: CASSLAPGRTVQYF.

This clone occurred a few times. The chain has TRBV6-5 and TRBJ2-7, with TRBD1 matching 9 bases. The germline CDR1 and CDR2 sequences are MNHEY and SVGAGI. V was pared by 6 bases and J by 3 bases, with 9 bases of the junction left unmatched. CDR3 size: 15 residues. CDR3 nucleotide sequence: TGTGCCAGCAGAATCACAGGGGGCGCGCACTACGAGCAGTACTTC. It codes for CASRITGGAHYEQYF.

J is TRBJ2-7 and V is TRBV11-2; possibly TRBD2 for D (5 bases). The CDR3 spans 14 residues. In germline, CDR1 is SGHAT, CDR2 FQNNGV. The germline V and J ends were trimmed by 3 bases and 3 bases, with 12 bases remaining between them. The CDR3 here is CASSFRDGDYEQYF. The CDR3 region has the DNA TGTGCCAGCAGCTTCCGGGATGGCGACTACGAGCAGTACTTC. Supplemented by reference TRBV11-2 and TRBJ2-7, the full variable domain reads EAGVAQSPRYKIIEKRQSVAFWCNPISGHATLYWYQQILGQGPKLLIQFQNNGVVDDSQLPKDRFSAERLKGVDSTLKIQPAKLEDSAVYLCASSFRDGDYEQYFGPGTRLTVT.

V is TRBV7-9 and J is TRBJ1-1; D gene unclear. This CDR3 is built from 14 residues. Looked up from germline, CDR1 is SEHNR and CDR2 is FQNEAQ (reference sequence). V lost 5 bases and J lost 5, with 15 bases in between. Here the CDR3 reads CASSPRGPVTEAFF. Written as DNA, the CDR3 is TGTGCCAGCAGCCCCCGCGGCCCGGTTACTGAAGCTTTCTTT.

The rearrangement links TRBV20-1 to TRBJ2-2, with 8 bases identical to TRBD1. V lost 3 bases to trimming and J lost 4 bases; unmatched junction nucleotides: 4. The germline CDR1 and CDR2 sequences are DFQATT and SNEGSKA (reference sequence). This CDR3 region has 14 residues. This CDR3 reads CSASQGAGTGELFF. CDR3 coding DNA: TGCAGTGCTAGTCAGGGGGCGGGCACCGGGGAGCTGTTTTTT.

This chain connects TRBV19 to TRBJ1-5, with unresolved D. V lost 5 bases, J lost 1 base, and 9 bases lay in between. Germline loops: CDR1 LNHDA, CDR2 SQIVND (reference sequence). The length of the CDR3 is 14 residues. CDR3 coding DNA: TGTGCCAGTAGTCCGGGGAGGAGCAATCAGCCCCAGCATTTT. Its protein is CASSPGRSNQPQHF.

This clone was counted between two and nine times. The chain recombines TRBV11-1 with TRBJ2-1; 12 positions match TRBD2. Germline-derived CDR1 and CDR2 are SGHAT and FQDESV (reference sequence). J was trimmed by 4 bases and V by 4 bases; bases with no gene match: 5. The CDR3 loop spans 16 amino acids. The chain's CDR3 is CASSSQTSGGYNEQFF. Here the CDR3 DNA reads TGTGCCAGCAGCTCCCAGACTAGCGGGGGATACAATGAGCAGTTCTTC.

V usage is TRBV7-9 and J usage is TRBJ2-1; tentatively, D is TRBD2 (6 bases). Per the germline V gene, CDR1 is SEHNR and CDR2 is FQNEAQ (reference sequence). The germline V and J ends were trimmed by 3 bases and 7 bases, with 7 bases remaining between them. The CDR3 is made up of 12 amino acids. The CDR3 region has the DNA TGTGCCAGCAGCTTGAGCGGGAATGAGCAGTTCTTC. Its translation is CASSLSGNEQFF.

V usage is TRBV29-1 and J usage is TRBJ2-5, with 8 bases identical to TRBD1. The germline gives CDR1 SQVTM, CDR2 ANQGSEA. V shed 1 base, J shed 4 bases, and the junction held 5 bases outside the gene matches. The CDR3 sequence is 14 residues long. In DNA, the CDR3 is TGCAGCGTTGAAGGCAGGGGGCAACGAGAGACCCAGTACTTC. It translates to CSVEGRGQRETQYF.

The V call is TRBV27, the J call TRBJ1-1; 8 nucleotides agree with TRBD1. The CDR3 has 15 residues. The V segment lost 7 bases and the J segment 0 bases; nucleotides outside the gene matches: 7. CDR1 is MNHEY, CDR2 SMNVEV, per germline (reference sequence). The CDR3 loop is CASIRTGRVNTEAFF. The DNA of the CDR3 is TGTGCCAGCATTAGGACAGGGAGGGTGAACACTGAAGCTTTCTTT.

The genes are TRBV6-2 or TRBV6-3 and TRBJ2-7; 9 bases fit TRBD2. The trim removed 4 bases at V and 2 bases at J, leaving 15 bases unmatched. Germline CDR1 is MNHEY and CDR2 is SVGEGT. The CDR3 is 18 residues long. The CDR3 loop is CASSSPAGGRSGPYEQYF. DNA for the CDR3: TGTGCCAGCAGTTCCCCGGCGGGGGGGCGCTCGGGTCCCTACGAGCAGTACTTC.

The chain uses TRBV29-1 and TRBJ1-5; a weak D match, TRBD1 (5 bases). The germline CDR1 and CDR2 sequences are SQVTM and ANQGSEA. V was pared by 4 bases and J by 6 bases, with 10 bases between. The CDR3 runs 12 residues. The CDR3 is CSVGTGGQPQHF. The CDR3 bases are TGCAGCGTTGGTACGGGGGGTCAGCCCCAGCATTTT.

This chain joins TRBV4-1 and TRBJ2-1, with 9 bases matching TRBD2. Trimming removed 0 bases from V and 5 bases from J; junction bases left unmatched: 8. Germline assignment: CDR1 MGHRA and CDR2 YSYEKL. This CDR3 spans 17 amino acids. The CDR3 nucleotides are TGCGCCAGCAGCCAAGAAAAGCGGGAGGCCCTCCACAATGAGCAGTTCTTC. It codes for CASSQEKREALHNEQFF.

This chain joins TRBV6-5 and TRBJ1-4; no reliable D call. The V and J ends lost 6 bases and 7 bases respectively, with 15 bases between them. Germline V CDR1 and CDR2: MNHEY, SVGAGI. CDR3 length: 14 amino acids. CDR3 sequence: CASSPAGWGEKLFF. The CDR3 coding sequence is TGTGCCAGCAGCCCCGCGGGCTGGGGTGAAAAACTGTTTTTT.

This chain links TRBV2 with TRBJ1-3; D remains unclear. The V end lost 2 bases, the J end lost 4 bases, and 6 bases lay between the germline ends. CDR1 and CDR2 (germline): SNHLY, FYNNEI. The CDR3 contains 13 residues. DNA of the CDR3: TGTGCCAGCAGTGAATTACAGGGAAACACCATATATTTT. The encoded protein is CASSELQGNTIYF.

CDR3 bases: TGTGCTCACAGACTAGCGGGAACCTACGAGCAGTACTTC. Translated: CAHRLAGTYEQYF. The rearrangement links TRBV30 to TRBJ2-7; 11 bases agree with TRBD2. Germline lookup yields CDR1 GTSNPN and CDR2 SVGIG (reference sequence). This CDR3 has 13 residues.